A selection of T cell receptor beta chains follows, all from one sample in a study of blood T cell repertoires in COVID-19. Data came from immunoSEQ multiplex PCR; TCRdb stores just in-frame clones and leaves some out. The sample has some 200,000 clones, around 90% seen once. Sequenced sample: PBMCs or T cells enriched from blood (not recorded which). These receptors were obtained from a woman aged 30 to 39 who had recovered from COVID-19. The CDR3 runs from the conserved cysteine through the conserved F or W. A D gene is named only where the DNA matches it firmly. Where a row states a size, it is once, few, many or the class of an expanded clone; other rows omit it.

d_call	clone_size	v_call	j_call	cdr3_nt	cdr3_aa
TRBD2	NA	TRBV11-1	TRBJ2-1	TGTGCCAGCAGACTAGGATCTGGACTAGATTTCCATGAGCAGTTCTTC	CASRLGSGLDFHEQFF
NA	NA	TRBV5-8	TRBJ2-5	TGTGCCAGCAGCTTTGGACACCTACAAGAGACCCAGTACTTC	CASSFGHLQETQYF
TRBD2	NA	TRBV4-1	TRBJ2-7	TGCGCCAGCAGCCAAGAAACAGGGCTAGCGGGATGGACCGTCTACGAGCAGTACTTC	CASSQETGLAGWTVYEQYF
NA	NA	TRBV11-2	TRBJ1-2	TGTGCCAGCAGCTTCGGGAATGGGGTTTATGGCTACACCTTC	CASSFGNGVYGYTF
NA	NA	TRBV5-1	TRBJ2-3	TGCGCCAGCCGGGACAAGGAGTTGGATACGCAGTATTTT	CASRDKELDTQYF
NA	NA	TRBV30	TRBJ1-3	TGTGCCTGGAGTGTACTTGGGGCCCGGAACACCATATATTTT	CAWSVLGARNTIYF
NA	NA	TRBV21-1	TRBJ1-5	TGTGCCAGCAGCAAAATTTACCCGACGGGGGAGCCCCAGCATTTT	CASSKIYPTGEPQHF
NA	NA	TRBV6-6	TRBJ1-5	TGTGCCAGCAGTTACGGCCGGGGAAATAGCAATCAGCCCCAGCATTTT	CASSYGRGNSNQPQHF
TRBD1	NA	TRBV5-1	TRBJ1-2	TGCGCCAGCCGAGAGGTAGGCAGGGGGCCGACTAACTATGGCTACACCTTC	CASREVGRGPTNYGYTF
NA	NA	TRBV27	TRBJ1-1	TGTGCCAGCAGTCCTCTTTTAGTGTCCACTGAAGCTTTCTTT	CASSPLLVSTEAFF
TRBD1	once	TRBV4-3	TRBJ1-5	TGCGCCAGCAGCCCCCTGACAGGGGGTGGTCAGCCCCAGCATTTT	CASSPLTGGGQPQHF
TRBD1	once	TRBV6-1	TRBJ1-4	TGTGCCAGCAGTGAAATTAGGACAGGGAATGAAAAACTGTTTTTT	CASSEIRTGNEKLFF
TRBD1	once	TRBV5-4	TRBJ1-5	TGTGCCAGCAGCTTGGAGGGACAGTCGCAGCCCCAGCATTTT	CASSLEGQSQPQHF
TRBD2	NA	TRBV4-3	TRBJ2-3	TGCGCCAGCAGCTACTATCCGACTAGCGGGGACACAGATACGCAGTATTTT	CASSYYPTSGDTDTQYF
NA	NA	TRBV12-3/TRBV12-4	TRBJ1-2	TGTGCCAGCAGTAGCGGCCGGATCTATGGCTACACCTTC	CASSSGRIYGYTF
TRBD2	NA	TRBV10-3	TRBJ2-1	TGTGCCATCAGTGAGTCTGTCGGGGGGGGGATTAATGAGCAGTTCTTC	CAISESVGGGINEQFF
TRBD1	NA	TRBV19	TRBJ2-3	TGTGCCAGTAGTACCCGACAGGGTAAGACAGATACGCAGTATTTT	CASSTRQGKTDTQYF
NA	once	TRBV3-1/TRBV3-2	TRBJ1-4	TGTGCCAGCAGCCAGGGTAAGGGGGCAACTAATGAAAAACTGTTTTTT	CASSQGKGATNEKLFF
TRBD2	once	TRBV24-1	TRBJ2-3	TGTGCCACCAGCGGGAGGGCCACAGATACGCAGTATTTT	CATSGRATDTQYF
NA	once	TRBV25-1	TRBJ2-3	TGTGCCAGCGTAGGGACACCCAACACAGATACGCAGTATTTT	CASVGTPNTDTQYF
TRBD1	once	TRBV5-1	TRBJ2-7	TGCGCCAGTCACAGGGGGCCCTACGAGCAGTACTTC	CASHRGPYEQYF
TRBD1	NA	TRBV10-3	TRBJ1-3	TGTGCCATCAGAGCCGGGACAGGGGGCTCTGGAAACACCATATATTTT	CAIRAGTGGSGNTIYF
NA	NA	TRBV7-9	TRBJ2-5	TGTGCCAGCAGCTTTAGCGGTCAGGGCCAAGAGACCCAGTACTTC	CASSFSGQGQETQYF
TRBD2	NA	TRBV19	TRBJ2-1	TGTGCCAGTAGTTTCCGACTAGCGGGTTCCAACAATGAGCAGTTCTTC	CASSFRLAGSNNEQFF
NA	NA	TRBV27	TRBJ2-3	TGTGCCAGCAGTTTATCGAGCAGGGCGGTGGGTACGCAGTATTTT	CASSLSSRAVGTQYF
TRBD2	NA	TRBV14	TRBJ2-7	TGTGCCAGCAGCCAAGAACGGGAGGTCTCCTACGAGCAGTACTTC	CASSQEREVSYEQYF
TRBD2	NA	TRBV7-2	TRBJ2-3	TGTGCCAGCAGCTACCTTTATGGGGGGGGCACAGATACGCAGTATTTT	CASSYLYGGGTDTQYF
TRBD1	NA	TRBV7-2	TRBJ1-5	TGTGCCAGCAGCCTTGGGGGGACAGGAATCCCCTCCGATCAGCCCCAGCATTTT	CASSLGGTGIPSDQPQHF
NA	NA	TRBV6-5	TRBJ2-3	TGTGCCAGCAGTTACGGGCAGGGGCCGGCAGATACGCAGTATTTT	CASSYGQGPADTQYF
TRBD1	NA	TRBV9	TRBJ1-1	TGTGCCAGCAGCCCCCGACAGGGGTTCACTGAAGCTTTCTTT	CASSPRQGFTEAFF